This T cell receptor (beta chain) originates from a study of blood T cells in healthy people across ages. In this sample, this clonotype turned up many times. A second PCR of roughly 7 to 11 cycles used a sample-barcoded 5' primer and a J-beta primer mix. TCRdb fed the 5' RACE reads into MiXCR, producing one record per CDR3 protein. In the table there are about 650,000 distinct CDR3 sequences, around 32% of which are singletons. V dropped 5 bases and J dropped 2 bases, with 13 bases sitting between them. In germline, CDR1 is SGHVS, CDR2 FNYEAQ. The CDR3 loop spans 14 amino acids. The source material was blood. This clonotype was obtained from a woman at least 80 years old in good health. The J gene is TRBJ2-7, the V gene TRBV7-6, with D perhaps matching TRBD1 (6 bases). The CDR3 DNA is TGTGCCAGCAGCCGTAGACAGGAAACCTACGAGCAGTACTTC. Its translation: CASSRRQETYEQYF. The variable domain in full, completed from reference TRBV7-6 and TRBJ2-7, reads GAGVSQSPRYKVTKRGQDVALRCDPISGHVSLYWYRQALGQGPEFLTYFNYEAQQDKSGLPNDRFSAERPEGSISTLTIQRTEQRDSAMYRCASSRRQETYEQYFGPGTRLTVT.